Reported below is one T cell receptor beta chain. V gave up 2 bases and J gave up 11 bases, with 18 bases separating them. Germline V gives CDR1 LNHDA, CDR2 SQIVND (reference sequence). CDR3 length equals 14 residues. The data are from a study of blood T cell repertoires in COVID-19. On the study more broadly: Samples came from the United States, Italy and Spain, spanning acute and convalescent COVID-19.

In the study's own analysis: Amplifying reference gene primers gave estimates of nucleated cell counts. Measured with immunoSEQ multiplex PCR; TCRdb has only the in-frame clones, and not every one. V and J calls and clone size are copied from that table; D and trimming were computed from the DNA. The sample holds 150,000 to 200,000 clones, roughly 93% seen once. The TCR comes from a woman aged 55-70 years with COVID-19, enrolled during active disease. The V and J genes are TRBV19 and TRBJ1-1; no clear D gene. Material for sequencing was peripheral blood. This chain's CDR3 is CASSITLAQREAFF. The CDR3 region has the DNA TGTGCCAGTAGTATAACCTTGGCGCAGAGGGAGGCTTTCTTT.